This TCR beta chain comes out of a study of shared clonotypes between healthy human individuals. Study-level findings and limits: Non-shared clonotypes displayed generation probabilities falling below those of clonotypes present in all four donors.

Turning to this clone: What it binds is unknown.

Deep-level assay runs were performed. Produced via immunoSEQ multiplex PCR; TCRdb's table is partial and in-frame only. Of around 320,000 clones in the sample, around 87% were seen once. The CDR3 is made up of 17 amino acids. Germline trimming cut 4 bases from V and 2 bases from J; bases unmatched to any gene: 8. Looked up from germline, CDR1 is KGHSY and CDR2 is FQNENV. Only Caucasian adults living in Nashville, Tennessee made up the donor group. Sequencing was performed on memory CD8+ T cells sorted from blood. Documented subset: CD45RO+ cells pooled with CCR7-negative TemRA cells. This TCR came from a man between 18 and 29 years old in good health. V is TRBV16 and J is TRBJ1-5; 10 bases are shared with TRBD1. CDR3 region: CASSLRTGGAGNQPQHF. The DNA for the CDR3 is TGTGCCAGCAGCCTTAGGACAGGGGGGGCGGGCAATCAGCCCCAGCATTTT.